The clone carrying this T cell receptor (beta chain) was detected a few times. Its antigen is not identified. A sample-barcoded 5' primer and a J-beta primer mix were used in a second PCR of about 6 to 12 cycles. A template-switch adaptor that had 12 random nucleotides put a tag on each cDNA molecule. TCRdb called the 5' RACE reads again in MiXCR, with one record for every CDR3 protein. Of approximately 780,000 distinct CDR3 sequences in the sample, 20% to 30% were seen once. The sample originates from a study of blood T cells in healthy people across ages. Findings and limits, study-wide: Naive and antigen-experienced cells were not separated, limiting conclusive comparison. Investigators viewed diversity estimates from one million T cells as underestimates, the study reported.

Germline V gives CDR1 SQVTM, CDR2 ANQGSEA. The CDR3 runs 11 residues. V lost 6 bases, J lost 7 bases, and 12 bases lay in between. These data also featured in a second study, about T cells of mothers and their children. This second study notes: Overlap ran slightly, non-significantly higher for related than unrelated mother-child pairs.

This clonotype was obtained from a boy aged 5 to 17 in good health. Sequenced sample: blood. The chain couples TRBV29-1 to TRBJ1-1; D is unclear. The CDR3 region is CSVGQTGEAFF. The CDR3 nucleotides read TGCAGCGTCGGGCAGACGGGTGAAGCTTTCTTT.